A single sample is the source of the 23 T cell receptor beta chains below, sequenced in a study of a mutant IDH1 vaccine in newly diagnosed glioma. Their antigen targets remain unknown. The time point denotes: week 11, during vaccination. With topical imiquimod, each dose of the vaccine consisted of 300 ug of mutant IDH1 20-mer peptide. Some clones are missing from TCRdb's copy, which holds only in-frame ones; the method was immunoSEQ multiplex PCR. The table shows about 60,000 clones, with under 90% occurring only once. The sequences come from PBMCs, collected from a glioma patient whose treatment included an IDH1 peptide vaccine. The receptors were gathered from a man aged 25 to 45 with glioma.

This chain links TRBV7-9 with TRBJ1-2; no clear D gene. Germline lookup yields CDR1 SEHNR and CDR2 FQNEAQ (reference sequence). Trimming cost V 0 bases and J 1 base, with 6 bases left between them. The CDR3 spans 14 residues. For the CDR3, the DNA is TGTGCCAGCAGCTTAGCCCGAGTTAACTATGGCTACACCTTC. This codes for CASSLARVNYGYTF.

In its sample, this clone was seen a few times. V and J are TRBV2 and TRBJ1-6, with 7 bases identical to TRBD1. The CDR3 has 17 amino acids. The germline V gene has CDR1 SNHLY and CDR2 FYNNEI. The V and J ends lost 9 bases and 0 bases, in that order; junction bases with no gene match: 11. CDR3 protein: CASREGALRSYNSPLHF. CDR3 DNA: TGTGCCAGTCGAGAGGGGGCCCTACGCTCCTATAATTCACCCCTCCACTTT.

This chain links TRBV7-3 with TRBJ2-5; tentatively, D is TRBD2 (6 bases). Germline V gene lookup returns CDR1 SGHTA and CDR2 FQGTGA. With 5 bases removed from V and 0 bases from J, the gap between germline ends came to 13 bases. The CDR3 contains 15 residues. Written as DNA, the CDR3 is TGTGCCAGCAGCCTAGGAGGGCGGAACCAAGAGACCCAGTACTTC. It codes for CASSLGGRNQETQYF.

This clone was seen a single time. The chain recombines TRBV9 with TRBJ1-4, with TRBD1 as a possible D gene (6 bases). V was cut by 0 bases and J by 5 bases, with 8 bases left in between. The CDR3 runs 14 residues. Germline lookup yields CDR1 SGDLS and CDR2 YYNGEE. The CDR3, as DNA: TGTGCCAGCAGCGTAGGGACAGCGAATGAAAAACTGTTTTTT. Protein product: CASSVGTANEKLFF.

The CDR3 here is CASSVGNSVGSYEQYF. The CDR3 region has the DNA TGTGCCAGCAGCGTAGGAAATAGCGTAGGCTCCTACGAGCAGTACTTC. V and J are TRBV9 and TRBJ2-7; D is possibly TRBD2 (5 bases). This CDR3 has 16 amino acids. The V and J ends lost 0 bases and 0 bases respectively, with 13 bases between them. CDR1 and CDR2 (germline): SGDLS, YYNGEE.

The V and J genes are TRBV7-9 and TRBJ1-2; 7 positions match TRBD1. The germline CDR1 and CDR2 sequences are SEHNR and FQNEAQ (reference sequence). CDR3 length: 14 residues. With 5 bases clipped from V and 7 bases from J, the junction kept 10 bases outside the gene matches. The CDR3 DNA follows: TGTGCCAGCAGCACAGGACAGGCGGTTAGTGGCTACACCTTC. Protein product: CASSTGQAVSGYTF.

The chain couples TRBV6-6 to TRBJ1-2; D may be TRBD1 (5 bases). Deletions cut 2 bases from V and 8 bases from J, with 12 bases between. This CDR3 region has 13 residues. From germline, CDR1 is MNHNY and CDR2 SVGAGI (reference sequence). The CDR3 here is CASSYGGETGYTF. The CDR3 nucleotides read TGTGCCAGCAGTTACGGGGGGGAAACAGGCTACACCTTC.

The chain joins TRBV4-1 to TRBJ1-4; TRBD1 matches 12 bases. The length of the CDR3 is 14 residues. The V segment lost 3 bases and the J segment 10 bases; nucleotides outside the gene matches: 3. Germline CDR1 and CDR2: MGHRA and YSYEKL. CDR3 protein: CASSQGQGAGKLFF. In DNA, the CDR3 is TGCGCCAGCAGCCAGGGACAGGGGGCGGGAAAACTGTTTTTT.

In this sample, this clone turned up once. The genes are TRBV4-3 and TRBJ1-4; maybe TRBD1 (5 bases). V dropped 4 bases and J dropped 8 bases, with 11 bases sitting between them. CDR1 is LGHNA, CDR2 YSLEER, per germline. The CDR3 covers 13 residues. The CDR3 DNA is TGCGCCAGCAGCCCGAAACGGGGGGAAAAACTGTTTTTT. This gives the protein CASSPKRGEKLFF.

The CDR3 region is CASSVRTSAGGRYNEQFF. The CDR3 DNA reads TGTGCCAGTAGTGTTAGGACTAGCGCGGGGGGGCGGTACAATGAGCAGTTCTTC. The chain uses TRBV19 and TRBJ2-1; TRBD2 matches at 9 bases. The J segment lost 4 bases and the V segment lost 5 bases, leaving 15 bases of the junction unmatched. The length of the CDR3 is 18 residues. Per germline, CDR1 LNHDA and CDR2 SQIVND (reference sequence).

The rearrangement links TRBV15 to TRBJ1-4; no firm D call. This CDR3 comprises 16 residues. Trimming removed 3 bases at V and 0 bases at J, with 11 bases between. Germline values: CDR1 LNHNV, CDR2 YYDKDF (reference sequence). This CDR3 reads CATSRIRGTTNEKLFF. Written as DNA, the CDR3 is TGTGCCACCAGCAGGATCCGAGGGACAACTAATGAAAAACTGTTTTTT.

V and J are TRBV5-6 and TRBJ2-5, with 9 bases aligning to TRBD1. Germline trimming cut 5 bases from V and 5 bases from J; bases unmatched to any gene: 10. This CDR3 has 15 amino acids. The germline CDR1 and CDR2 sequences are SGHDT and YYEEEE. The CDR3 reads CASSLTGTGSETQYF. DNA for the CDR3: TGTGCCAGCAGTTTAACCGGGACAGGGTCTGAGACCCAGTACTTC. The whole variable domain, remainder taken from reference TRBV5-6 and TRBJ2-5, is DAGVTQSPTHLIKTRGQQVTLRCSPKSGHDTVSWYQQALGQGPQFIFQYYEEEERQRGNFPDRFSGHQFPNYSSELNVNALLLGDSALYLCASSLTGTGSETQYFGPGTRLLVL.

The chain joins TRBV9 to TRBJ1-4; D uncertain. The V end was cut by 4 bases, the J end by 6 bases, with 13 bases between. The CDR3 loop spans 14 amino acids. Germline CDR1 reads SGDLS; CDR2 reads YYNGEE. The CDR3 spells CASSPGITYEKLFF. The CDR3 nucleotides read TGTGCCAGCAGCCCCGGGATCACCTATGAAAAACTGTTTTTT.

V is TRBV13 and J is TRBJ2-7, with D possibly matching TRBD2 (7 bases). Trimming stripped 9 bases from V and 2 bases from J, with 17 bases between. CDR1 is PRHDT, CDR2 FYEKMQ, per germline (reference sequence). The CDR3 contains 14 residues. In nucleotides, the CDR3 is TGTGCCAGTTCGTTACAGGGAGGGACCTACGAGCAGTACTTC. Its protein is CASSLQGGTYEQYF.

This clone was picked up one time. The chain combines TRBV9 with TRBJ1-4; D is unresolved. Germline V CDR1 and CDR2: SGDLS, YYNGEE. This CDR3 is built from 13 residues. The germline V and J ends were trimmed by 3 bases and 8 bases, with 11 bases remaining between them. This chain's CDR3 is CASSGRGEEKLFF. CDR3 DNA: TGTGCCAGCAGCGGCCGGGGAGAAGAAAAACTGTTTTTT. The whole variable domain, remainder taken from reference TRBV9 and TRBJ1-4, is DSGVTQTPKHLITATGQRVTLRCSPRSGDLSVYWYQQSLDQGLQFLIQYYNGEERAKGNILERFSAQQFPDLHSELNLSSLELGDSALYFCASSGRGEEKLFFGSGTQLSVL.

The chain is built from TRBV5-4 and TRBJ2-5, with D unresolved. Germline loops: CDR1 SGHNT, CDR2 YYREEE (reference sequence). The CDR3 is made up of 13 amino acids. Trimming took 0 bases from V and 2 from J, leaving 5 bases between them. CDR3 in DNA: TGTGCCAGCAGCTTGGTCGGACAAGAGACCCAGTACTTC. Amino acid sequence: CASSLVGQETQYF.

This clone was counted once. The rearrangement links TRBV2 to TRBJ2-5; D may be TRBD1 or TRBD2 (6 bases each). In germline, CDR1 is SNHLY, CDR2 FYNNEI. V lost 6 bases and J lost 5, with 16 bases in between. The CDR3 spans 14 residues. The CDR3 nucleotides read TGTGCCAGCAGGGACTATCAGGGGCGCGAGACCCAGTACTTC. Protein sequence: CASRDYQGRETQYF.

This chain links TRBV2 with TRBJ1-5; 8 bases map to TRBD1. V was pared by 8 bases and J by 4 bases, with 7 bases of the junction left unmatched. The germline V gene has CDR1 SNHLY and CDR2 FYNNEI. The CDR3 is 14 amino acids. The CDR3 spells CASCRQGRNQPQHF. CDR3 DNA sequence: TGTGCCAGCTGCCGACAGGGGCGAAATCAGCCCCAGCATTTT.

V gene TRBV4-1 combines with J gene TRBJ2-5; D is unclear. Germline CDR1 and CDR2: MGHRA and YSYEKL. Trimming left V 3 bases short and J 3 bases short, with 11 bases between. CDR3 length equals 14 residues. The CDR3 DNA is TGCGCCAGCAGCCAGGGCTTTGGAGAAGAGACCCAGTACTTC. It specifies CASSQGFGEETQYF.

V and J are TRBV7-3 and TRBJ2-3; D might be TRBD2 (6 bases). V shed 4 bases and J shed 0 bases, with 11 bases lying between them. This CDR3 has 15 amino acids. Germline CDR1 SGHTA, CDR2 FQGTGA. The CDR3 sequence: CASSSSGVSTDTQYF. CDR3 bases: TGTGCCAGCAGCTCCTCGGGGGTGAGCACAGATACGCAGTATTTT.

This CDR3 reads CASSLRAPAGGLYEQYF. The DNA for the CDR3 is TGTGCCAGCAGCTTACGGGCACCAGCGGGAGGGCTCTACGAGCAGTACTTC. This chain joins TRBV7-6 and TRBJ2-7, with 10 nucleotides matching TRBD2. Trimming removed 2 bases from V and 3 bases from J; junction bases left unmatched: 10. The CDR3 covers 17 residues. The V gene's germline CDR1 is SGHVS and CDR2 FNYEAQ.

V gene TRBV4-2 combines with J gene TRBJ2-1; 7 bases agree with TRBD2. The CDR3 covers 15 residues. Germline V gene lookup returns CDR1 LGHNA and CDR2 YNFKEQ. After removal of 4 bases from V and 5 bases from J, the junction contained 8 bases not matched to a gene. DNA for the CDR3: TGTGCCAGCAGCCCGCGGTCGGCGGGGGACAATGAGCAGTTCTTC. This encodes CASSPRSAGDNEQFF.

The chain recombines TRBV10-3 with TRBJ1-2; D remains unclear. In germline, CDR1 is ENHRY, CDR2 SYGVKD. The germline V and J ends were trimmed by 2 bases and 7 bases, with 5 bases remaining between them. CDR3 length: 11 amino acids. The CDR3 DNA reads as TGTGCCATCAGTGAGGGCATTGGCTACACCTTC. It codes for CAISEGIGYTF.